This T cell receptor beta chain was recovered during a study of response to subunit inactivated influenza vaccine. Study-level results: The authors suggested that every seasonal influenza vaccination recruits few new T cells.

TCRdb used MiXCR to reprocess the RT-PCR reads, holding one entry per CDR3 protein. The table shows approximately 500,000 distinct CDR3 sequences, with roughly 13% occurring only once. The ends lost 8 bases at V and 4 bases at J; junction bases unmatched: 15. The germline gives CDR1 ENHRY, CDR2 SYGVKD. The CDR3 loop spans 16 amino acids. With regard to this clonotype: Its antigen is not known.

The sequence came from a man aged 45-65 years who received an inactivated influenza vaccine. Sequenced material: PBMCs from blood, taken roughly 45 days after vaccination. The chain employs TRBV10-3 and TRBJ2-5; 8 bases match TRBD2. CDR3 residues: CAIASGLDMRLETQYF. For the CDR3, the DNA is TGTGCCATCGCTAGCGGGTTGGATATGAGACTAGAGACCCAGTACTTC.